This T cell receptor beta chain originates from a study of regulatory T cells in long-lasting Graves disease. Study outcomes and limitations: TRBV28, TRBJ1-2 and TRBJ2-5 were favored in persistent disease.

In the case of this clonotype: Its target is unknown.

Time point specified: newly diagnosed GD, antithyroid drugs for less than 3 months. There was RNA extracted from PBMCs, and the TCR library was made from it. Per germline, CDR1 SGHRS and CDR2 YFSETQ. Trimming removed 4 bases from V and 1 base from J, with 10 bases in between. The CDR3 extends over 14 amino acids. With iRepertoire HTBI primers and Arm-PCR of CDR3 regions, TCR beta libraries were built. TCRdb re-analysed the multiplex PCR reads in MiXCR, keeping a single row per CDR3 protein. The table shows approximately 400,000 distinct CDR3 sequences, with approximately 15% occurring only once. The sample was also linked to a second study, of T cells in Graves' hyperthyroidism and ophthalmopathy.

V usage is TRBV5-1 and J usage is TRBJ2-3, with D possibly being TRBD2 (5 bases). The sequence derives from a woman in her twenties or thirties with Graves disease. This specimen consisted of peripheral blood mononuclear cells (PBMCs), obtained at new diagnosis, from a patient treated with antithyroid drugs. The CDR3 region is CASSVLSGTDTQYF. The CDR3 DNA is TGCGCCAGCAGCGTTCTTAGCGGCACAGATACGCAGTATTTT.